The TCR beta chain under discussion was sequenced for a study of T cell repertoires in cytomegalovirus infection. Study at large: Public TCR beta signatures indicated both CMV infection and matching HLA type.

One entry per CDR3 protein results from TCRdb running MiXCR on the reads. This sample carries around 900,000 distinct CDR3 sequences, roughly 31% of them seen once, and the ten largest clones take under 15%. This clonotype was detected a few times. Its antigen is not known. Regarding the study as a whole: HLA-C-restricted CMV clonotypes gave the most frequent clonotype in two of eight donors.

Deletions cut 8 bases from V and 1 base from J, with 8 bases between. The CDR3 length is 13 residues. In germline, CDR1 is MNHEY, CDR2 SVGAGI. Sequences were derived from cultured CD8+ T cells from PBMCs, sampled from culture after CMV antigen stimulation. The rearrangement joins TRBV6-5 to TRBJ1-4; D is unclear. This receptor was obtained from a human donor in good health (CMV status not recorded). Some clones in this sample may be carry-over from other donors' samples. CDR3 residues: CASGPGTNEKLFF. The CDR3 nucleotides are TGTGCCAGCGGACCTGGAACTAATGAAAAACTGTTTTTT.